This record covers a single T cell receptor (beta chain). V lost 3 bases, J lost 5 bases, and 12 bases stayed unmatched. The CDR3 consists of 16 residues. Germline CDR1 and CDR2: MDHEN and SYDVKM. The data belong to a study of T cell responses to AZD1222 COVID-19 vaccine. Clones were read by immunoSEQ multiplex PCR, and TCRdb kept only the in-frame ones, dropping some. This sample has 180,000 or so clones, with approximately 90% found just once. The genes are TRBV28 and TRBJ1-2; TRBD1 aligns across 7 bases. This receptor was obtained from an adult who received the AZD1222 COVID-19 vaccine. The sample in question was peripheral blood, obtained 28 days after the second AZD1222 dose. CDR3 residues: CASSFSRAGGGYGYTF. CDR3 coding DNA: TGTGCCAGCAGTTTTAGCAGGGCAGGGGGAGGGTATGGCTACACCTTC.